This T cell receptor (beta chain) is from a study of regulatory T cells in long-lasting Graves disease. CDR1 and CDR2 (germline): LGHDT, YNNKEL (reference sequence). V dropped 3 bases and J dropped 3; count of bases not matched to a gene: 6. This CDR3 region has 15 residues. Sequencing libraries for TCR beta were prepared with iRepertoire HTBI primers and Arm-PCR of CDR3 regions. TCRdb re-called the multiplex PCR reads with MiXCR, one entry per CDR3 protein. The table lists about 370,000 distinct CDR3 sequences, around 15% of them singletons, with approximately 22% in the top ten. Stated time point: newly diagnosed GD, antithyroid drugs for less than 3 months. From RNA extracted from PBMCs, the TCR library was made. EDTA tubes collected 7.5 to 9.5 milliliters of peripheral blood. Study results and limitations: New patients shared roughly 1,000 public clonotypes, and persistent patients shared more, with over 2,500. Persistent disease preferred TRBV28, TRBJ1-2 and TRBJ2-5; new disease, TRBV20-1 and TRBJ2-1.

This clonotype was seen repeatedly, ten times or more. Its antigen is as yet unknown. This sample comprised peripheral blood mononuclear cells (PBMCs), obtained at new diagnosis, from a patient treated with antithyroid drugs. The TCR was taken from a female donor with Graves disease. The V call is TRBV3-1, the J call TRBJ1-2; 8 bases fit TRBD1. CDR3 nucleotide sequence: TGTGCCAGCAGCCAGTCAGGGGGCGCGGACTATGGCTACACCTTC. Translation: CASSQSGGADYGYTF.